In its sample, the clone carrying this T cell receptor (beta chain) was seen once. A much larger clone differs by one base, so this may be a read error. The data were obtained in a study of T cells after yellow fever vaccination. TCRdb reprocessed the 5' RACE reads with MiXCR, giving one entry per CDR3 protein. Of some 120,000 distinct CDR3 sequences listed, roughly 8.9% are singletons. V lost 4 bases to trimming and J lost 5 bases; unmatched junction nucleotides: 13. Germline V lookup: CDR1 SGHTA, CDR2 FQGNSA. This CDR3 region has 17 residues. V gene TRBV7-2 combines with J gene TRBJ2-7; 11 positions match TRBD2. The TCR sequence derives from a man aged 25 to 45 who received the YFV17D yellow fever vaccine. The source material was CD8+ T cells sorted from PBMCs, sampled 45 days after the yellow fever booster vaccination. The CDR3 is CASSSVTSGVPPNEQYF. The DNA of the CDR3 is TGTGCCAGCAGCTCGGTGACTAGCGGGGTACCTCCCAACGAGCAGTACTTC.